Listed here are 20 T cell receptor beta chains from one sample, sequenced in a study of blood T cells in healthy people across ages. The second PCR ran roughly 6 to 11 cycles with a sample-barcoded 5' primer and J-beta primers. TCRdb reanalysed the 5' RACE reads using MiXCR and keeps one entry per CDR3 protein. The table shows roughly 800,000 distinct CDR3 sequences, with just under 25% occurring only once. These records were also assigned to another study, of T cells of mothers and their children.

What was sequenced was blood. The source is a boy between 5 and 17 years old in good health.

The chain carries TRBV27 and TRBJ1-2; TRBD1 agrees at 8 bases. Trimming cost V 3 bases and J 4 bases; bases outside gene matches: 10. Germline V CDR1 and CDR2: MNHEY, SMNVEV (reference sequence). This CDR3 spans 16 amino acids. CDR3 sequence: CASSLSGGTGFYGYTF. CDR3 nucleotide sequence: TGTGCCAGCAGTTTGTCAGGTGGGACAGGCTTCTATGGCTACACCTTC.

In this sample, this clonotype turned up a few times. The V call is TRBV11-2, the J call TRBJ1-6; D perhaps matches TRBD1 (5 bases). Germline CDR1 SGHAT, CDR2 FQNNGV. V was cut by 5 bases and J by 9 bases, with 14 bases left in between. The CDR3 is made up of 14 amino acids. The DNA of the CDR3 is TGTGCCAGCAGCGGGGACGGTTTCGGTTCACCCCTCCACTTT. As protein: CASSGDGFGSPLHF.

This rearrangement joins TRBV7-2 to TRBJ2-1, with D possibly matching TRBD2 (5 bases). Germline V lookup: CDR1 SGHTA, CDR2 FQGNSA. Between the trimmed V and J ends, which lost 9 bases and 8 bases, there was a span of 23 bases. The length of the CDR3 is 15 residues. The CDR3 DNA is TGTGCCAGTAGCGCGACCGGGGTAACTATCGATGAGCAGTTCTTC. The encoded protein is CASSATGVTIDEQFF.

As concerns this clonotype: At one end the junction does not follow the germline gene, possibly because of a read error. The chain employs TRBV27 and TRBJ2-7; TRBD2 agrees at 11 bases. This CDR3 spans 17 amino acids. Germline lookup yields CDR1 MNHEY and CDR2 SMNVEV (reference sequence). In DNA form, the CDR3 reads TGTGCCAGCAGCGGATCCCTTAGCGGGAGGGCCTCCCACGAGCAGTACTTC. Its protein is CASSGSLSGRASHEQYF.

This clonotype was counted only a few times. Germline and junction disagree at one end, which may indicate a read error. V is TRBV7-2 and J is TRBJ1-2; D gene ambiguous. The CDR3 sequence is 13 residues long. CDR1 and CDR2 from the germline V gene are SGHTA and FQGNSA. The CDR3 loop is CACSSTTEYGYTF. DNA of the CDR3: TGTGCCTGCAGTTCCACGACGGAATATGGCTACACCTTC.

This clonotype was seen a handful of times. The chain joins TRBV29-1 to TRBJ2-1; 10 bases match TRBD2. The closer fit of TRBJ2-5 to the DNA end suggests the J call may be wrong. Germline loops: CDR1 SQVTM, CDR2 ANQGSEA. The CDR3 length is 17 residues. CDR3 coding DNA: TGCAGCGTCGCTAGCGGGGGTCCCCCCCCTTTCCAAGAGACCCAGTACTTC. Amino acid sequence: CSVASGGPPPFQETQYF.

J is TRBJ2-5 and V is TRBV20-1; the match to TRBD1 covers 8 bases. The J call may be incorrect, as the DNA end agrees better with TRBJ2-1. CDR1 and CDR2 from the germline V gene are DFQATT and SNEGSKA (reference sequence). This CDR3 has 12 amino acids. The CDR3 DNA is TGCAGTGCTCCTCGTCAGGGGGCGGAGCAGTTCTTC. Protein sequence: CSAPRQGAEQFF.

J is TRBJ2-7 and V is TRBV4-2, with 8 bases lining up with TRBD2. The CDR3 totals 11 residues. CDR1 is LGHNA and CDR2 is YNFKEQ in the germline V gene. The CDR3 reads CASGSAYEQYF. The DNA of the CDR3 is TGTGCGAGCGGGAGCGCCTACGAGCAGTACTTC.

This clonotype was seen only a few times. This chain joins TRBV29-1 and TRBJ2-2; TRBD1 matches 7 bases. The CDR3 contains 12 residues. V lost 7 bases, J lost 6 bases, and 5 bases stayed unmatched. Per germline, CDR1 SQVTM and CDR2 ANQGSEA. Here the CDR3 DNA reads TGCAGCGCTGGGACAGCCGCCGGGGAGCTGTTTTTT. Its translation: CSAGTAAGELFF.

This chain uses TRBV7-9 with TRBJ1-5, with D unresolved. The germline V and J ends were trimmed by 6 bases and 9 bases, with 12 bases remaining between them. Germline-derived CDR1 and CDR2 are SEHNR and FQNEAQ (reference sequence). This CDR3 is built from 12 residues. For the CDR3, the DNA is TGTGCCAGCAGTTCTGAGTCCTCGCCCCAGCATTTT. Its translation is CASSSESSPQHF.

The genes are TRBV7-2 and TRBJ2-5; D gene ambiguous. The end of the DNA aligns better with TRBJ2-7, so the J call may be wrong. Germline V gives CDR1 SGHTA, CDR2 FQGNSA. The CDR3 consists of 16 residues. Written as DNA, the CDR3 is TGTGCCAGCAGCTTAGCGCCACAACTGATTTCCTACGAGCAGTACTTC. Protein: CASSLAPQLISYEQYF.

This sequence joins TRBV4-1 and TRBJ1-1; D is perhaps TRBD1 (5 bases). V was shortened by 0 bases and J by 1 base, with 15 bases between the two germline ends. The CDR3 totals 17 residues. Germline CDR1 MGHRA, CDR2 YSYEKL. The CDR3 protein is CASSQDAGRAANTEAFF. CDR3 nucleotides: TGCGCCAGCAGCCAAGATGCGGGGCGGGCAGCGAACACTGAAGCTTTCTTT.

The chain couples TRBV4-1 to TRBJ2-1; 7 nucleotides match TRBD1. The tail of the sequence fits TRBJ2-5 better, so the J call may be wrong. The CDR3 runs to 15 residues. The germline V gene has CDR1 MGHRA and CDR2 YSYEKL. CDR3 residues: CASSHEGGGSETQYF. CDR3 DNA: TGCGCCAGCAGCCACGAAGGGGGCGGATCAGAGACCCAGTACTTC.

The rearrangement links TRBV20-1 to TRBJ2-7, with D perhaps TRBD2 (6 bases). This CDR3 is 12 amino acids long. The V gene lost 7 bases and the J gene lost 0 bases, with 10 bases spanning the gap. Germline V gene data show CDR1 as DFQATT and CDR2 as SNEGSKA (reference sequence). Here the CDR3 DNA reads TGCAGTGGGTGGGGGGACTCCTACGAGCAGTACTTC. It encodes CSGWGDSYEQYF.

CDR3 nucleotide sequence: TGCGCCAGCAGCACTTGGGACAGGGTGCAAGAGACCCAGTACTTC. Protein sequence: CASSTWDRVQETQYF. The chain links TRBV5-1 to TRBJ2-5; 9 bases agree with TRBD1. J was trimmed by 2 bases and V by 4 bases; bases with no gene match: 6. Germline V lookup: CDR1 SGHRS, CDR2 YFSETQ. The CDR3 consists of 15 residues. The full variable domain, completed using reference TRBV5-1 and TRBJ2-5, is KAGVTQTPRYLIKTRGQQVTLSCSPISGHRSVSWYQQTPGQGLQFLFEYFSETQRNKGNFPGRFSGRQFSNSRSEMNVSTLELGDSALYLCASSTWDRVQETQYFGPGTRLLVL.

The CDR3: CASARERYFYEQYF. The CDR3 DNA follows: TGTGCCAGCGCCAGAGAGCGGTATTTCTACGAGCAGTACTTC. The chain combines TRBV6-1 with TRBJ2-7, with D perhaps TRBD2 (5 bases). V shed 8 bases and J shed 3 bases, with 17 bases lying between them. The germline CDR1 and CDR2 sequences are MNHNS and SASEGT. This CDR3 spans 14 amino acids.

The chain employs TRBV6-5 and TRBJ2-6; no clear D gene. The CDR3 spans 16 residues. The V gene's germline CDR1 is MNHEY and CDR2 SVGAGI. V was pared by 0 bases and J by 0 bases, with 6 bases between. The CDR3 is CASSYSLASGANVLTF. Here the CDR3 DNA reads TGTGCCAGCAGTTACTCGTTGGCCTCTGGGGCCAACGTCCTGACTTTC.

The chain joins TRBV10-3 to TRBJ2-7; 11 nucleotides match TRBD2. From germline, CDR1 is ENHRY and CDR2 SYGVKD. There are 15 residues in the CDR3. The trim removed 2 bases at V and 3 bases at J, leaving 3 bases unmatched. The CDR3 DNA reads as TGTGCCATCAGTGAGGGGCTAGCGGGGGGCTACGAGCAGTACTTC. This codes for CAISEGLAGGYEQYF.

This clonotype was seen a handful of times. The CDR3 region is CASTRDRQGNTEAFF. CDR3 nucleotide sequence: TGTGCCAGCACTAGGGATCGGCAGGGGAACACTGAAGCTTTCTTT. The J gene is TRBJ1-1, the V gene TRBV6-2 or TRBV6-3; possibly TRBD1 for D (5 bases). From germline, CDR1 is MNHEY and CDR2 SVGEGT. V was shortened by 7 bases and J by 1 base, with 16 bases between the two germline ends. The CDR3 runs 15 residues.

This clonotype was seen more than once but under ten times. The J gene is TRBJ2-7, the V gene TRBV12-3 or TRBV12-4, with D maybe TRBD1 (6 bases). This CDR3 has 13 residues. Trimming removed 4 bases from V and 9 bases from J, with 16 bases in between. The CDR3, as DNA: TGTGCCAGCAGTTGGACAGTCGCGGCCGTGCAGTACTTC. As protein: CASSWTVAAVQYF.